A selection of T cell receptor beta chains follows, all from one sample in a study of cytomegalovirus exposure and HLA in healthy donors. Here immunoSEQ multiplex PCR was the method, and the copy in TCRdb shows in-frame clones only, minus some. Of around 100,000 clones listed, 10% are singletons. The source material was PBMCs. Receptors were obtained from a man in his forties or fifties in good health and CMV-seropositive. Both conserved end residues are trimmed from each CDR3. Fields, in order: V gene, clone size, CDR3 protein. Some rows have no size entry. The others give once, few or many, or a class for an expanded clone.

V gene: TRBV7-9; clone size: few; CDR3 protein: ASSRSGTGFWGYGYT
V gene: TRBV19; clone size: few; CDR3 protein: ASSILVRGTEQF
V gene: TRBV10-2; clone size: few; CDR3 protein: ASRPVRDTQY
V gene: TRBV7-3; clone size: .; CDR3 protein: ASSQGRLNTGELF
V gene: TRBV9; clone size: few; CDR3 protein: ASSNTGELF
V gene: TRBV7-3; clone size: few; CDR3 protein: ASSLTGFSSYNEQF
V gene: TRBV29-1; clone size: few; CDR3 protein: SVNRDTGELF
V gene: TRBV6-1; clone size: .; CDR3 protein: ASSWAGTGEQPQH
V gene: TRBV6-6; clone size: few; CDR3 protein: ASTDTARGHSYEQY
V gene: TRBV6-5; clone size: few; CDR3 protein: ASRHRLASNYEQY
V gene: TRBV30; clone size: .; CDR3 protein: AWSGQTDTQY
V gene: TRBV19; clone size: few; CDR3 protein: ASSIEGRGRRAF
V gene: TRBV28; clone size: .; CDR3 protein: ASSTTLEGPHEQY
V gene: TRBV5-4; clone size: few; CDR3 protein: ASSSQGVAGINEKLF
V gene: TRBV19; clone size: .; CDR3 protein: ASSIDRQGRTYNSPLH
V gene: TRBV7-2; clone size: few; CDR3 protein: ASSSLRGYTEAF
V gene: TRBV30; clone size: .; CDR3 protein: AWSLLGTPSYEQY
V gene: TRBV7-2; clone size: few; CDR3 protein: ASSLDWGGRGTEAF
V gene: TRBV2; clone size: few; CDR3 protein: ARTGVIEAF
V gene: TRBV2; clone size: few; CDR3 protein: ASTRFLQGGYEQY
V gene: TRBV29-1; clone size: many; CDR3 protein: SVVQGLSTDTQY
V gene: TRBV5-4; clone size: few; CDR3 protein: ASSSGRSGGTGELF
V gene: TRBV2; clone size: few; CDR3 protein: ASSPQGMRDTQY
V gene: TRBV27; clone size: .; CDR3 protein: ASSFQGNYEQY
V gene: TRBV5-6; clone size: .; CDR3 protein: ASSLERGETQY
V gene: TRBV6-1; clone size: few; CDR3 protein: ASKSGTGGQPQH
V gene: TRBV27; clone size: few; CDR3 protein: ASSLWRVGEQF
V gene: TRBV5-1; clone size: .; CDR3 protein: ASSLVGGRDQPQH
V gene: TRBV2; clone size: .; CDR3 protein: AIQSGARTDTQY
V gene: TRBV15; clone size: few; CDR3 protein: ATSLTSGSTGELF
V gene: TRBV6-5; clone size: few; CDR3 protein: ASRYLENTTNEKLF
V gene: TRBV4-1; clone size: .; CDR3 protein: ASSGAGAGQETQY
V gene: TRBV6-5; clone size: .; CDR3 protein: ASSSTHPTRETQY